This T cell receptor (beta chain) was observed in a study of CD8 T cells in ankylosing spondylitis. Study-wide results and limits: Previous work reported some of these motif variants in the synovial fluid and blood of reactive arthritis.

By quantitative 5'-RACE with molecular barcodes, the TCR beta libraries were made. From the 5' RACE reads, TCRdb called clonotypes with MiXCR, one entry per CDR3 protein. Of roughly 160,000 distinct CDR3 sequences detected, around 10% appear once; the ten largest clones hold about 28%. This CDR3 comprises 11 residues. Trimming took off 3 bases at V and 8 bases at J, with 4 bases between the two ends. CDR1 and CDR2 (germline): MNHEY, SMNVEV (reference sequence). This clonotype was observed at least ten times. Its antigen remains unknown. What was sequenced was blood, either unsorted or a sorted T cell fraction (not recorded which). The chain uses TRBV27 and TRBJ2-2; no firm D call. This receptor was obtained from a male donor with ankylosing spondylitis or in good health (not recorded which). CDR3 residues: CASSFAGELFF. DNA of the CDR3: TGTGCCAGCAGTTTCGCGGGGGAGCTGTTTTTT.